The sequence of this TCR beta chain was determined in a study of low-dose radiotherapy and immunotherapy resistance in tumors. Study in general: For Cohort 1, fractions of 0.5 Gy were given every 2 weeks, reaching 6.5 Gy overall. Dosing for Cohort 2 consisted of 1 Gy per fraction every two weeks, reaching a total of 13 Gy over 26 weeks. Patients' oral aspirin dose was 300 mg daily across four cycles from cycle 1 day 1.

Treatment combined nivolumab, ipilimumab, aspirin, low-dose cyclophosphamide and low-dose radiotherapy in a dose-escalation trial. The germline CDR1 and CDR2 sequences are MGHDK and SYGVNS. V was clipped by 4 bases and J by 8 bases, with 14 bases between them. CDR3 length: 13 amino acids. TRAV- and TRBV-specific primers primed first-strand cDNA, covering alpha and beta chains. TCR amplification used roughly 20 PCR cycles, a constant-region primer and a V-primer adapter. TCRdb re-analysed the reads in MiXCR, keeping a single row per CDR3 protein. The sample carries thousands of distinct CDR3 sequences, about 57% recorded once.

The gene calls are TRBV25-1 and TRBJ1-2; a weak D match, TRBD1 (5 bases). This clonotype originated in a human donor with advanced metastatic prostate, ovarian, gallbladder or colorectal cancer (not recorded which). This table probably holds off-target reads from a library built for another chain. The CDR3 DNA is TGTGCCAGCAGTGTTAGTGGCCGGGGCGGCTACACCTTC. It encodes CASSVSGRGGYTF.